The next 29 T cell receptor beta chains were all read from a single sample in a study of blood T cell repertoires in COVID-19 (TCRdb year 2020). Library prep was done by the immunoSEQ multiplex PCR assay. TCRdb obtained this table from immuneACCESS and retained in-frame rearrangements with V and J assigned. These tables miss some clones; where compared with another copy, unresolved V genes account for less than half of the shortfall, and the remainder is unexplained. This sample is represented by over 90,000 clones; about 91% of them were singletons. The top ten constitute 4.2% of the sample. The sequenced sample was peripheral blood. These receptors were collected from a man aged 18 to 30 with acute or convalescent COVID-19.

V gene TRBV12-3 or TRBV12-4 combines with J gene TRBJ1-2, with 7 bases matching TRBD1. Unmatched junction bases numbered 1, after V lost 5 bases and J lost 7 bases. The CDR3 covers 11 residues. For the CDR3, the DNA is TGTGCCAGCAGTAACAGGGGTGGCTACACCTTC. It specifies CASSNRGGYTF.

Only a few counts were recorded for this clone. The CDR3 reads CASSVAGGPYGYTF. The CDR3 nucleotides read TGTGCCAGCTCGGTAGCAGGGGGTCCCTATGGCTACACCTTC. The V call is TRBV19, the J call TRBJ1-2; TRBD1 agrees at 7 bases. There are 14 residues in the CDR3. The V and J ends lost 9 bases and 4 bases, in that order; junction bases with no gene match: 11. Germline V CDR1 and CDR2: LNHDA, SQIVND (reference sequence).

The rearrangement uses TRBV18 and TRBJ1-4; 7 bases are a match to TRBD1. CDR1 KGHSH and CDR2 LQKENI come from the germline V gene. The CDR3 extends over 14 amino acids. The junction had 9 bases not matched to a gene; V was cut back by 6 bases and J by 8 bases. The CDR3 here is CASSLTGDGEKLFF. Here the CDR3 DNA reads TGTGCCAGCTCGCTAACAGGGGATGGGGAAAAACTGTTTTTT.

The gene calls are TRBV3-1 (or the pseudogene TRBV3-2) and TRBJ1-2, with D possibly being TRBD1 (5 bases). CDR3 length: 11 amino acids. The V and J ends lost 3 bases and 8 bases respectively, with 7 bases between them. The germline V gene has CDR1 LGHDT and CDR2 YNNKEL (reference sequence). The chain's CDR3 is CASSHPGGYTF. In DNA, the CDR3 is TGTGCCAGCAGCCACCCAGGGGGCTACACCTTC.

The chain employs TRBV10-2 and TRBJ2-2; 10 bases line up with TRBD1. Germline V gene data show CDR1 as WSHSY and CDR2 as SAAADI. The junction had 9 bases not matched to a gene; V was cut back by 2 bases and J by 9 bases. This CDR3 region has 16 residues. CDR3 sequence: CASSEDRGPFYWELFF. The CDR3 DNA is TGCGCCAGCAGTGAGGACAGGGGGCCGTTCTATTGGGAGCTGTTTTTT.

In its sample, this clone was seen once. The rearrangement joins TRBV5-4 to TRBJ2-3; perhaps TRBD1 as D (7 bases). Trimming pared 4 bases from V and 7 bases from J, leaving 16 bases between. This CDR3 region has 14 residues. Germline V gives CDR1 SGHNT, CDR2 YYREEE (reference sequence). CDR3 sequence: CASSQDPGGNTQYF. DNA of the CDR3: TGTGCCAGCAGCCAAGACCCAGGGGGGAATACGCAGTATTTT.

The chain combines TRBV15 with TRBJ2-1; 14 bases fit TRBD2. Germline CDR1 and CDR2: LNHNV and YYDKDF (reference sequence). The ends lost 4 bases at V and 5 bases at J; junction bases unmatched: 10. The CDR3 runs 18 residues. The CDR3 protein is CATSILGLAGGGDNEQFF. In nucleotides, the CDR3 is TGTGCCACCAGCATCCTAGGACTAGCGGGGGGCGGGGACAATGAGCAGTTCTTC.

V and J are TRBV3-1 (or the pseudogene TRBV3-2) and TRBJ1-2; perhaps TRBD1 as D (5 bases). CDR3 size: 15 residues. Per the germline V gene, CDR1 is LGHDT and CDR2 is YNNKEL (reference sequence). V was cut by 1 base and J by 7 bases, with 16 bases left in between. The CDR3: CASSQVRGTGGGYTF. In nucleotides, the CDR3 is TGTGCCAGCAGCCAAGTCCGCGGGACCGGGGGTGGCTACACCTTC.

This clone has a handful of counts. V gene TRBV19 combines with J gene TRBJ1-2; tentatively, D is TRBD1 (5 bases). The germline V and J ends were trimmed by 7 bases and 5 bases, with 17 bases remaining between them. In germline, CDR1 is LNHDA, CDR2 SQIVND (reference sequence). The CDR3 extends over 14 amino acids. CDR3 DNA sequence: TGTGCCAGTACCGCGACAGCTCCCTATTATGGCTACACCTTC. The encoded protein is CASTATAPYYGYTF.

CDR3 DNA: TGTGCCACCAGCAGAGAATCGGGGGTGAACACTGAAGCTTTCTTT. Translated: CATSRESGVNTEAFF. The gene calls are TRBV15 and TRBJ1-1; possibly TRBD1 for D (5 bases). Germline V lookup: CDR1 LNHNV, CDR2 YYDKDF (reference sequence). Trimming stripped 0 bases from V and 0 bases from J, with 8 bases between. The CDR3 is made up of 15 amino acids.

The V and J genes are TRBV9 and TRBJ2-2, with TRBD1 identical over 11 bases. Trimming removed 5 bases from V and 7 bases from J; junction bases left unmatched: 4. CDR1 is SGDLS and CDR2 is YYNGEE in the germline V gene. This CDR3 contains 14 residues. Here the CDR3 reads CASSGQGADGELFF. The CDR3 DNA reads TGTGCCAGCAGTGGACAGGGGGCTGACGGGGAGCTGTTTTTT.

The chain recombines TRBV2 with TRBJ1-2, with 9 bases matching TRBD1. The junction had 6 bases not matched to a gene; V was cut back by 7 bases and J by 6 bases. The CDR3 runs to 13 residues. Germline CDR1 reads SNHLY; CDR2 reads FYNNEI. The CDR3 loop is CASTRDRADGYTF. The CDR3, as DNA: TGTGCCAGCACCCGGGACAGGGCGGATGGCTACACCTTC.

The V gene is TRBV28, the J gene TRBJ1-1; 11 bases are a match to TRBD1. The J segment lost 4 bases and the V segment lost 4 bases, leaving 5 bases of the junction unmatched. The CDR3 contains 15 residues. CDR1 MDHEN and CDR2 SYDVKM come from the germline V gene. Written as DNA, the CDR3 is TGTGCCAGCAGTTCAACCGGGACAGGGGGCACTGAAGCTTTCTTT. Translating it yields CASSSTGTGGTEAFF.

CDR3 residues: CASSADTGGRGYTF. CDR3 bases: TGTGCCAGCAGCGCCGATACAGGGGGCCGCGGCTACACCTTC. The rearrangement links TRBV2 to TRBJ1-2, with 9 positions matching TRBD1. The ends lost 6 bases at V and 8 bases at J; junction bases unmatched: 10. This CDR3 is built from 14 residues. Germline V gives CDR1 SNHLY, CDR2 FYNNEI.

V gene TRBV24-1 combines with J gene TRBJ1-2; tentatively, D is TRBD1 (5 bases). Germline V lookup: CDR1 KGHDR, CDR2 SFDVKD. CDR3 size: 12 residues. Between the trimmed V and J ends, which lost 1 base and 10 bases, there was a span of 9 bases. In nucleotides, the CDR3 is TGTGCCACCAGTGATTTCCAGGGTATCTACACCTTC. Translating gives CATSDFQGIYTF.

The rearrangement uses TRBV6-5 and TRBJ1-3, with D possibly TRBD1 on 6 matching bases. V was clipped by 6 bases and J by 0 bases, with 12 bases between them. The CDR3 is made up of 15 amino acids. Germline CDR1 is MNHEY and CDR2 is SVGAGI. CDR3 sequence: CASRLGQSSGNTIYF. CDR3 nucleotide sequence: TGTGCCAGCAGACTCGGACAGTCCTCTGGAAACACCATATATTTT.

The chain employs TRBV11-2 and TRBJ2-1; D is ambiguous. The CDR3 contains 11 residues. With 6 bases removed from V and 3 bases from J, the gap between germline ends came to 3 bases. Looked up from germline, CDR1 is SGHAT and CDR2 is FQNNGV. The CDR3 DNA reads as TGTGCCAGCAGTTACTACAATGAGCAGTTCTTC. Translating it yields CASSYYNEQFF.

This sequence joins TRBV30 and TRBJ1-5; D unresolved. The germline V gene has CDR1 GTSNPN and CDR2 SVGIG (reference sequence). V lost 4 bases and J 0 bases, leaving 7 bases between the germline ends. The CDR3 loop spans 13 amino acids. Here the CDR3 DNA reads TGTGCCTGGAAGGAGAATAGCAATCAGCCCCAGCATTTT. Translating it yields CAWKENSNQPQHF.

The gene calls are TRBV3-1 (or the pseudogene TRBV3-2) and TRBJ2-1, with 12 bases aligning to TRBD2. The germline V gene has CDR1 LGHDT and CDR2 YNNKEL (reference sequence). V dropped 1 base and J dropped 4; count of bases not matched to a gene: 8. This CDR3 is 18 amino acids long. The CDR3: CASSQASLGLAGYNEQFF. Written as DNA, the CDR3 is TGTGCCAGCAGCCAAGCATCTCTTGGACTAGCGGGGTACAATGAGCAGTTCTTC.

This chain connects TRBV6-1 to TRBJ1-2; D gene uncertain. The germline gives CDR1 MNHNS, CDR2 SASEGT. CDR3 size: 13 residues. V gave up 2 bases and J gave up 8 bases, with 12 bases separating them. As DNA, the CDR3 is TGTGCCAGCAGTGAAAAGATGGACTTGGGCTACACCTTC. Amino acids: CASSEKMDLGYTF.

The V gene is TRBV3-1 (or the pseudogene TRBV3-2), the J gene TRBJ2-7, with 7 bases lining up with TRBD1. Looked up from germline, CDR1 is LGHDT and CDR2 is YNNKEL (reference sequence). CDR3 length: 16 amino acids. V dropped 4 bases and J dropped 1; count of bases not matched to a gene: 10. The CDR3 reads CASSPRDRASSYEQYF. The DNA for the CDR3 is TGTGCCAGCAGCCCGAGAGACAGGGCAAGTTCCTACGAGCAGTACTTC.

The rearrangement joins TRBV20-1 to TRBJ2-1; 10 nucleotides align to TRBD2. The CDR3 has 13 residues. Per germline, CDR1 DFQATT and CDR2 SNEGSKA (reference sequence). Germline trimming cut 3 bases from V and 10 bases from J; bases unmatched to any gene: 6. CDR3 protein: CSASTSGAGEQFF. CDR3 DNA sequence: TGCAGTGCTAGTACTAGCGGGGCGGGAGAGCAGTTCTTC.

The rearrangement links TRBV5-4 to TRBJ2-7; D remains unclear. The V end lost 2 bases, the J end lost 2 bases, and 8 bases lay between the germline ends. In germline, CDR1 is SGHNT, CDR2 YYREEE (reference sequence). The CDR3 consists of 13 residues. CDR3 region: CASSFGSTYEQYF. DNA of the CDR3: TGTGCCAGCAGCTTTGGCAGTACCTACGAGCAGTACTTC.

The chain has TRBV7-7 and TRBJ2-5; possible D gene TRBD2, 6 bases. The germline V gene encodes CDR1 SSHAT and CDR2 FNYEAQ (reference sequence). The CDR3 covers 15 residues. V lost 5 bases to trimming and J lost 4 bases, with 17 bases between them. Here the CDR3 reads CASSPGGNSGETQYF. In nucleotides, the CDR3 is TGTGCCAGCAGCCCTGGGGGGAACTCTGGAGAGACCCAGTACTTC.

This clone was observed once. The V call is TRBV5-1, the J call TRBJ2-5, with D hard to call. The V gene lost 3 bases and the J gene lost 2 bases, with 2 bases spanning the gap. The CDR3 runs 11 residues. Germline assignment: CDR1 SGHRS and CDR2 YFSETQ. This chain's CDR3 is CASSSQETQYF. The DNA for the CDR3 is TGCGCCAGCAGCTCACAAGAGACCCAGTACTTC.

The chain links TRBV19 to TRBJ1-2; 8 bases fit TRBD1. With V trimmed by 8 bases and J by 4 bases, 3 bases remained unmatched. CDR1 is LNHDA, CDR2 SQIVND, per germline (reference sequence). The CDR3 length is 12 residues. CDR3 sequence (DNA): TGTGCCAGTTCCGGGACAGGCTATGGCTACACCTTC. It encodes CASSGTGYGYTF.

The chain carries TRBV12-5 and TRBJ2-7, with a possible D match to TRBD2 (6 bases). The germline V and J ends were trimmed by 9 bases and 3 bases, with 18 bases remaining between them. CDR1 LGHNT and CDR2 FRNRAP come from the germline V gene. CDR3 length: 14 residues. CDR3 bases: TGTGCTAGCGCCCTGAGCGGGCTGTTCTACGAGCAGTACTTC. This encodes CASALSGLFYEQYF.

This sequence joins TRBV24-1 and TRBJ2-7; 9 bases are a match to TRBD2. Germline assignment: CDR1 KGHDR and CDR2 SFDVKD. Trimming removed 6 bases from V and 0 bases from J; junction bases left unmatched: 5. This CDR3 comprises 15 residues. The DNA for the CDR3 is TGTGCCACCAGTTCCCTAGCGGGGTCCTCCTACGAGCAGTACTTC. As protein: CATSSLAGSSYEQYF.

In its sample, this clone was seen once. The V call is TRBV28, the J call TRBJ2-7; TRBD1 agrees at 10 bases. The junction had 6 bases not matched to a gene; V was cut back by 2 bases and J by 5 bases. The CDR3 extends over 15 amino acids. CDR1 and CDR2 (germline): MDHEN, SYDVKM. CDR3 residues: CASSLQSGTGDEQYF. The CDR3 coding sequence is TGTGCCAGCAGTTTACAGTCCGGGACAGGGGACGAGCAGTACTTC.